This T cell receptor (beta chain) was captured by sequencing in a study of T-cell reconstitution after alpha-beta-depleted transplantation in children. This clonotype came up many times. Its antigen remains unknown. TCRbeta library construction was performed incorporating unique molecular identifiers. TCRdb processed the PCR reads anew with MiXCR; each CDR3 protein has one entry. The repertoire holds 210,000 or so distinct CDR3 sequences, with approximately 11% as singletons. Study observations and caveats: About two months after transplant, alpha-beta T cells reportedly came from several hundred expanded graft clones. T-cell counts and diversity were attributed mostly to newly produced T cells one year after transplant.

In germline, CDR1 is MGHRA, CDR2 YSYEKL. The CDR3 sequence is 16 residues long. V was clipped by 1 base and J by 6 bases, with 15 bases between them. The clonotype was recovered from a child younger than two with acute myeloid leukemia, due to receive a stem cell transplant. The gene calls are TRBV4-1 and TRBJ2-2, with D perhaps TRBD2 (6 bases). The specimen was PBMCs, collected before TCRalphabeta/CD19-depleted stem cell transplant. The CDR3 nucleotides read TGCGCCAGCAGCCAAGGATGGACGGGAGTGGCCGGGGAGCTGTTTTTT. Translated, it gives CASSQGWTGVAGELFF.